Below are 6 T cell receptor beta chains sequenced from a single sample in a study of regulatory T cells in long-lasting Graves disease. The TCR beta library used iRepertoire HTBI primers with Arm-PCR amplification of CDR3. MiXCR, run by TCRdb on the multiplex PCR reads, gives a single entry per CDR3 protein. The data hold 400,000 to 500,000 distinct CDR3 sequences, with about 14% observed a single time. Documented time point: newly diagnosed GD, antithyroid drugs for less than 3 months. PBMCs provided the RNA from which the TCR library was made. These data were also reused for a study on T cells in Graves' hyperthyroidism and ophthalmopathy.

Sample: peripheral blood mononuclear cells (PBMCs), taken at new diagnosis, from a patient treated with antithyroid drugs. Receptor source: a woman aged 50 to 65 with Graves disease.

This chain links TRBV5-6 with TRBJ1-1; TRBD1 is a possible D gene (5 bases). This CDR3 region has 14 residues. Trimming stripped 2 bases from V and 1 base from J, with 9 bases between. Germline assignment: CDR1 SGHDT and CDR2 YYEEEE. The DNA of the CDR3 is TGTGCCAGCAGCTTCGGGGCAGGGAACACTGAAGCTTTCTTT. Translation: CASSFGAGNTEAFF.

There are a few counts of this clonotype. This chain joins TRBV9 and TRBJ2-2; D remains unclear. Trimming cost V 0 bases and J 1 base, with 7 bases left between them. Germline CDR1 is SGDLS and CDR2 is YYNGEE. The CDR3 contains 15 residues. CDR3 DNA: TGTGCCAGCAGCGTAGAAGTGGGGAACACCGGGGAGCTGTTTTTT. Protein sequence: CASSVEVGNTGELFF.

This clonotype was detected a few times. The rearrangement joins TRBV3-1 to TRBJ1-1; D not resolved. With 6 bases removed from V and 0 bases from J, the gap between germline ends came to 5 bases. The CDR3 is made up of 12 amino acids. Germline V gives CDR1 LGHDT, CDR2 YNNKEL (reference sequence). Here the CDR3 reads CASRGMNTEAFF. The CDR3 nucleotides are TGTGCCAGCAGAGGGATGAACACTGAAGCTTTCTTT.

This clonotype was counted many times. V usage is TRBV7-9 and J usage is TRBJ2-3; 10 positions match TRBD2. The CDR3 is made up of 16 amino acids. Per the germline V gene, CDR1 is SEHNR and CDR2 is FQNEAQ (reference sequence). The V gene end was trimmed by 2 bases and the J gene end by 5 bases; junction bases not matched to a gene: 7. DNA of the CDR3: TGTGCCAGCAGCTTAACCCTAGCGGGAGCTGGAGATACGCAGTATTTT. Translation gives CASSLTLAGAGDTQYF.

This clonotype was seen once. This may stem from a read error, because a much larger clone lies one nucleotide away. This rearrangement joins TRBV2 to TRBJ2-2; either TRBD1 or TRBD2 may fit D (5 bases each). The CDR3 totals 14 residues. Germline loops: CDR1 SNHLY, CDR2 FYNNEI. The V gene lost 6 bases and the J gene lost 7 bases, with 15 bases spanning the gap. The CDR3 reads CASRTGTLDGELFF. The CDR3 DNA follows: TGTGCCAGCAGGACCGGGACCCTCGACGGGGAGCTGTTTTTT.

The chain combines TRBV5-8 with TRBJ2-5; perhaps TRBD2 as D (6 bases). The CDR3 spans 15 residues. CDR1 and CDR2 (germline): SGHTS, YDEGEE. The V end was cut by 3 bases, the J end by 4 bases, with 16 bases between. CDR3 sequence (DNA): TGTGCCAGCAGCTCGGGACTTCAATTAGGAGAGACCCAGTACTTC. Translation: CASSSGLQLGETQYF.